The clone carrying this TCR beta chain has a handful of counts. The V gene end was trimmed by 0 bases and the J gene end by 8 bases; junction bases not matched to a gene: 5. The CDR3 is made up of 15 amino acids. Germline V gene data show CDR1 as ENHRY and CDR2 as SYGVKD. The source of the sample is a study of patients and donors after allogeneic stem cell transplantation. TCRdb independently ran MiXCR on the RT-PCR reads; one entry per CDR3 protein. The top ten hold roughly 6.4% of the sample, which has some 960,000 distinct CDR3 sequences, over 15% seen once. The receptor was isolated from a human donor who was either an allogeneic HSCT recipient or a stem cell or donor lymphocyte infusion donor (not recorded which). It is not recorded whose cells these are; they may come from a transplant donor. The sample was blood, either unsorted or a sorted T cell fraction (not recorded which). The chain uses TRBV10-3 and TRBJ1-2; the match to TRBD1 covers 11 bases. This chain's CDR3 is CAISESIRTGGGYTF. In DNA, the CDR3 is TGTGCCATCAGTGAGTCAATCCGGACAGGGGGCGGCTACACCTTC.